This TCR beta chain was recorded in a study of blood T cell repertoires in COVID-19. V gave up 6 bases and J gave up 4 bases; unmatched junction bases: 12. Germline assignment: CDR1 MNHEY and CDR2 SVGEGT. The CDR3 loop spans 16 amino acids. Method: immunoSEQ multiplex PCR; TCRdb's copy keeps in-frame clones and lacks some. In the table there are fewer than 120,000 clones, about 85% of which are singletons. The chain employs TRBV6-2 or TRBV6-3 and TRBJ1-5; 7 bases map to TRBD1. The clonotype comes from a human donor in a cohort sampled during active COVID-19. The sequencing input was peripheral blood. The DNA of the CDR3 is TGTGCCAGCAGCGAACGGGGCAGGGGGGTAAATCAGCCCCAGCATTTT. It specifies CASSERGRGVNQPQHF.